Below, 31 T cell receptor beta chains from the same sample are listed, as sequenced in a study of neurological immune-mediated disorders. Via MiXCR, TCRdb re-called the 5' RACE reads, giving one row per CDR3 protein. The top ten hold about 2% of the sample, which has around 55,000 distinct CDR3 sequences, 4% seen once. Sequencing was done on a sample of CD4+ T cells from blood. The receptors here all came from a woman in her thirties or forties with multiple sclerosis.

This clonotype was recorded at least ten times. J is TRBJ1-2 and V is TRBV5-1; possible D gene TRBD1, 6 bases. V shed 5 bases and J shed 9 bases, with 29 bases lying between them. CDR1 SGHRS and CDR2 YFSETQ come from the germline V gene. This CDR3 region has 17 residues. The CDR3 protein is CASSAVVPGQPLRSYTF. The CDR3 coding sequence is TGCGCCAGCAGTGCTGTTGTTCCGGGACAACCACTTCGGAGCTACACCTTC.

In its sample, this clonotype was seen many times. This sequence joins TRBV2 and TRBJ2-1, with a weak D call TRBD2 (7 bases). Looked up from germline, CDR1 is SNHLY and CDR2 is FYNNEI. V was clipped by 8 bases and J by 0 bases, with 14 bases between them. The CDR3 spans 15 residues. Here the CDR3 reads CASGGRGASYNEQFF. CDR3 DNA sequence: TGTGCCAGCGGTGGGAGGGGGGCCTCCTACAATGAGCAGTTCTTC.

This clonotype has at least ten counts. The rearrangement uses TRBV5-1 and TRBJ1-5; TRBD1 matches 8 bases. Germline values: CDR1 SGHRS, CDR2 YFSETQ. Trimming removed 4 bases from V and 4 bases from J; junction bases left unmatched: 1. The CDR3 is made up of 13 amino acids. CDR3 sequence (DNA): TGCGCCAGCAGCCGGACAGGGAATCAGCCCCAGCATTTT. It yields the protein CASSRTGNQPQHF. The whole variable domain, filled in from reference TRBV5-1 and TRBJ1-5, reads KAGVTQTPRYLIKTRGQQVTLSCSPISGHRSVSWYQQTPGQGLQFLFEYFSETQRNKGNFPGRFSGRQFSNSRSEMNVSTLELGDSALYLCASSRTGNQPQHFGDGTRLSIL.

This clonotype showed up many times. This sequence joins TRBV5-1 and TRBJ1-3; no reliable D call. Between the trimmed V and J ends, which lost 0 bases and 0 bases, there was a span of 7 bases. This CDR3 has 15 residues. From germline, CDR1 is SGHRS and CDR2 YFSETQ. CDR3 residues: CASSLDLRSGNTIYF. The CDR3 nucleotides read TGCGCCAGCAGCTTGGACTTACGCTCTGGAAACACCATATATTTT.

This clonotype appeared many times. This chain joins TRBV20-1 and TRBJ1-1; D uncertain. Trimming removed 6 bases from V and 1 base from J, with 6 bases in between. The CDR3 totals 11 residues. Germline V gives CDR1 DFQATT, CDR2 SNEGSKA (reference sequence). Here the CDR3 reads CSARGNTEAFF. CDR3 coding DNA: TGCAGTGCCCGGGGGAACACTGAAGCTTTCTTT.

The table lists this clonotype with many counts. This chain connects TRBV5-1 to TRBJ1-1; maybe TRBD1 (5 bases). Looked up from germline, CDR1 is SGHRS and CDR2 is YFSETQ. The germline V and J ends were trimmed by 7 bases and 4 bases, with 14 bases remaining between them. The CDR3 has 13 amino acids. In DNA, the CDR3 is TGCGCCAGCTACGAGGGACGGGGCACTGAAGCTTTCTTT. Amino acid sequence: CASYEGRGTEAFF.

This clonotype was seen many times. The chain links TRBV23-1 to TRBJ2-1; TRBD1 is a possible D gene (5 bases). Being an ORF, TRBV23-1 has a function that is uncertain. Trimming removed 9 bases at V and 3 bases at J, with 9 bases between. There are 12 residues in the CDR3. The CDR3 coding sequence is TGCGCCAGAGGGGCATTCTACAATGAGCAGTTCTTC. It specifies CARGAFYNEQFF.

V and J are TRBV5-1 and TRBJ1-4, with D unresolved. CDR1 and CDR2 (germline): SGHRS, YFSETQ. The CDR3 length is 12 residues. V lost 1 base, J lost 13 bases, and 11 bases lay in between. DNA for the CDR3: TGCGCCAGCAGCTTGACAGCACCGGGACTGTTTTTT. This sequence encodes CASSLTAPGLFF. The whole variable domain, remainder taken from reference TRBV5-1 and TRBJ1-4, is KAGVTQTPRYLIKTRGQQVTLSCSPISGHRSVSWYQQTPGQGLQFLFEYFSETQRNKGNFPGRFSGRQFSNSRSEMNVSTLELGDSALYLCASSLTAPGLFFGSGTQLSVL.

This clonotype has ten or more counts. CDR3 residues: CASRAGGGQPQHF. The CDR3 DNA reads TGTGCCAGCAGGGCAGGGGGTGGGCAGCCCCAGCATTTT. The J gene is TRBJ1-5, the V gene TRBV2, with 7 nucleotides matching TRBD1. The CDR3 sequence is 13 residues long. The germline gives CDR1 SNHLY, CDR2 FYNNEI. Trimming cost V 6 bases and J 7 bases; bases outside gene matches: 6.

At least ten counts were recorded for this clonotype. V gene TRBV20-1 combines with J gene TRBJ1-2; TRBD1 matches at 10 bases. The CDR3 loop spans 13 amino acids. V was pared by 5 bases and J by 8 bases, with 8 bases of the junction left unmatched. The germline gives CDR1 DFQATT, CDR2 SNEGSKA (reference sequence). CDR3 sequence (DNA): TGCAGTGCTGAAAACGGGACAGGGGTAGGCTACACCTTC. This encodes CSAENGTGVGYTF.

This clonotype was found many times. The V call is TRBV4-1, the J call TRBJ1-6; D ambiguous. Deletions cut 1 base from V and 7 bases from J, with 14 bases between. This CDR3 is 16 amino acids long. CDR1 is MGHRA, CDR2 YSYEKL, per germline. CDR3 sequence (DNA): TGCGCCAGCAGCCAAGTTCTAGTGACCTCAAATTCACCCCTCCACTTT. Encoded protein: CASSQVLVTSNSPLHF.

This clonotype was seen repeatedly, ten times or more. The chain has TRBV10-3 and TRBJ1-3; TRBD1 is a possible D gene (5 bases). This CDR3 is built from 12 residues. Germline CDR1 is ENHRY and CDR2 is SYGVKD. V was shortened by 2 bases and J by 8 bases, with 7 bases between the two germline ends. CDR3 loop: CAISEGGDTIYF. The CDR3 DNA follows: TGTGCCATCAGTGAGGGGGGGGACACCATATATTTT.

This clonotype occurred many times. The V and J genes are TRBV29-1 and TRBJ1-1; D not resolved. The germline gives CDR1 SQVTM, CDR2 ANQGSEA. The CDR3 is 10 residues long. With 3 bases removed from V and 4 bases from J, the gap between germline ends came to 3 bases. The CDR3 reads CSVEGTEAFF. The CDR3, as DNA: TGCAGCGTTGAGGGCACTGAAGCTTTCTTT.

At least ten counts were recorded for this clonotype. The gene calls are TRBV2 and TRBJ1-6; D not resolved. V lost 3 bases to trimming and J lost 10 bases, with 13 bases between them. The length of the CDR3 is 14 residues. Germline CDR1 SNHLY, CDR2 FYNNEI. The CDR3 coding sequence is TGTGCCAGCAGTGAGCCCCCCGGAGGATCACCCCTCCACTTT. As protein: CASSEPPGGSPLHF. Complete variable domain (other parts from reference TRBV2 and TRBJ1-6): EPEVTQTPSHQVTQMGQEVILRCVPISNHLYFYWYRQILGQKVEFLVSFYNNEISEKSEIFDDQFSVERPDGSNFTLKIRSTKLEDSAMYFCASSEPPGGSPLHFGNGTRLTVT.

This clonotype was recorded at least ten times. This chain uses TRBV12-5 with TRBJ1-2, with D hard to call. Between the trimmed V and J ends, which lost 0 bases and 6 bases, there was a span of 8 bases. CDR1 LGHNT and CDR2 FRNRAP come from the germline V gene. The length of the CDR3 is 13 residues. The CDR3 DNA reads TGTGCTAGTGGTTTGGTACGATGGGATGGCTACACCTTC. Residues: CASGLVRWDGYTF.

Notes on this clonotype: A much larger clone lies one base from this, so it may be a read error. CDR3 sequence reads: CASSIDRGGRELFF. The CDR3 bases are TGTGCCAGTAGTATAGATCGAGGGGGAAGGGAGCTGTTTTTT. This chain connects TRBV19 to TRBJ2-2, with D perhaps TRBD1 (6 bases). The CDR3 totals 14 residues. Germline V gene lookup returns CDR1 LNHDA and CDR2 SQIVND (reference sequence). V lost 0 bases to trimming and J lost 9 bases, with 11 bases between them.

Many counts were recorded for this clonotype. This rearrangement joins TRBV20-1 to TRBJ1-2; D remains unclear. CDR3 length: 12 amino acids. The V gene's germline CDR1 is DFQATT and CDR2 SNEGSKA (reference sequence). V gave up 1 base and J gave up 4 bases, with 7 bases separating them. CDR3 sequence: CSARGRIYGYTF. CDR3 sequence (DNA): TGCAGTGCTAGAGGGCGGATCTATGGCTACACCTTC.

This clonotype showed up many times. The genes are TRBV5-1 and TRBJ2-5; possible D gene TRBD2, 5 bases. Trimming stripped 4 bases from V and 7 bases from J, with 14 bases between. Germline V CDR1 and CDR2: SGHRS, YFSETQ. The CDR3 totals 13 residues. The CDR3 protein is CASSPNGVSTQYF. CDR3 DNA sequence: TGCGCCAGCAGCCCGAACGGGGTATCGACCCAGTACTTC. The whole variable domain, filled in from reference TRBV5-1 and TRBJ2-5, reads KAGVTQTPRYLIKTRGQQVTLSCSPISGHRSVSWYQQTPGQGLQFLFEYFSETQRNKGNFPGRFSGRQFSNSRSEMNVSTLELGDSALYLCASSPNGVSTQYFGPGTRLLVL.

This clonotype showed up many times. The gene calls are TRBV10-3 and TRBJ1-6, with D possibly TRBD1 on 5 matching bases. Trimming removed 9 bases from V and 9 bases from J, with 15 bases in between. The CDR3 runs to 13 residues. Germline CDR1 reads ENHRY; CDR2 reads SYGVKD. CDR3 DNA: TGTGCCATGCGGAGGACAAGTGGTTCACCCCTCCACTTT. This translates into CAMRRTSGSPLHF.

This clonotype was picked up many times. The chain recombines TRBV7-8 with TRBJ2-7, with D perhaps TRBD1 (6 bases). The length of the CDR3 is 14 residues. Germline values: CDR1 SGHVS, CDR2 FQNEAQ. The V and J ends lost 0 bases and 4 bases respectively, with 10 bases between them. CDR3 in amino acids: CASSLAGGAYEQYF. CDR3 bases: TGTGCCAGCAGCTTAGCAGGGGGAGCTTACGAGCAGTACTTC.

Ten or more counts support this clonotype. The V gene is TRBV3-1, the J gene TRBJ1-1, with TRBD1 matching over 9 bases. V lost 5 bases, J lost 10 bases, and 5 bases stayed unmatched. This CDR3 region has 12 residues. Germline V gene sequence: CDR1 LGHDT, CDR2 YNNKEL (reference sequence). CDR3 amino acids: CASSYRGLTAFF. In nucleotides, the CDR3 is TGTGCCAGCAGCTACAGGGGGCTCACAGCTTTCTTT.

This clonotype was recorded many times. This chain uses TRBV4-1 with TRBJ2-2, with D uncertain. V was trimmed by 0 bases and J by 7 bases, leaving 15 bases between them. The germline gives CDR1 MGHRA, CDR2 YSYEKL. The CDR3 contains 16 residues. CDR3 protein: CASSQDGRGLIGELFF. CDR3 bases: TGCGCCAGCAGCCAAGATGGGCGCGGTTTGATCGGGGAGCTGTTTTTT.

The rearrangement joins TRBV18 to TRBJ2-3, with a weak D call TRBD1 (5 bases). The ends were cut back, 6 bases at V and 1 base at J, with 11 bases in the middle. The germline CDR1 and CDR2 sequences are KGHSH and LQKENI. The CDR3 is 14 amino acids. The CDR3, as DNA: TGTGCCAGCTCCCGACAGAGCCGCACAGATACGCAGTATTTT. It codes for CASSRQSRTDTQYF. Full variable domain (remainder filled in from reference TRBV18 and TRBJ2-3): NAGVMQNPRHLVRRRGQEARLRCSPMKGHSHVYWYRQLPEEGLKFMVYLQKENIIDESGMPKERFSAEFPKEGPSILRIQQVVRGDSAAYFCASSRQSRTDTQYFGPGTRLTVL.

This clonotype was recorded at least ten times. The chain couples TRBV10-3 to TRBJ1-5, with D possibly being TRBD1 (5 bases). The CDR3 loop spans 16 amino acids. Trimming left V 2 bases short and J 0 bases short, with 11 bases between. The germline V gene has CDR1 ENHRY and CDR2 SYGVKD. CDR3 region: CAISEQGAGSNQPQHF. The CDR3 DNA reads TGTGCCATCAGTGAGCAGGGAGCCGGTAGCAATCAGCCCCAGCATTTT.

This clonotype was recorded at least ten times. The chain uses TRBV5-1 and TRBJ2-7, with 9 bases lining up with TRBD1. The CDR3 contains 16 residues. After removal of 1 base from V and 3 bases from J, the junction contained 8 bases not matched to a gene. Germline assignment: CDR1 SGHRS and CDR2 YFSETQ. The CDR3, as DNA: TGCGCCAGCAGCTTGACACCGGACAGGGGTCTCTACGAGCAGTACTTC. This encodes CASSLTPDRGLYEQYF.

This clonotype showed up many times. This chain connects TRBV5-8 to TRBJ2-1, with 10 nucleotides matching TRBD2. V shed 0 bases, J shed 0 bases, and the junction held 15 bases outside the gene matches. Germline loops: CDR1 SGHTS, CDR2 YDEGEE. This CDR3 is built from 21 residues. Here the CDR3 reads CASSLGWDLAGATSSYNEQFF. The CDR3 region has the DNA TGTGCCAGCAGCTTGGGTTGGGATCTAGCGGGGGCGACGAGCTCCTACAATGAGCAGTTCTTC.

This clonotype was picked up many times. J is TRBJ2-3 and V is TRBV20-1; D is unclear. This CDR3 is 14 amino acids long. The germline V gene has CDR1 DFQATT and CDR2 SNEGSKA (reference sequence). The V and J ends lost 5 bases and 1 base respectively, with 13 bases between them. DNA of the CDR3: TGCAGTGCTCCGACCAGCCGGGGCACAGATACGCAGTATTTT. Encoded protein: CSAPTSRGTDTQYF.

This clonotype was recorded at least ten times. The CDR3 DNA follows: TGTGCCAGCAGCTTCCCGGGACAAAATCCAACTAATGAAAAACTGTTTTTT. Residues: CASSFPGQNPTNEKLFF. J is TRBJ1-4 and V is TRBV7-8; D might be TRBD1 (6 bases). The CDR3 length is 17 residues. Germline CDR1 and CDR2: SGHVS and FQNEAQ. Deletions cut 3 bases from V and 0 bases from J, with 14 bases between.

This clonotype has ten or more counts. The chain has TRBV3-1 and TRBJ2-7; D is possibly TRBD2 (5 bases). Trimming stripped 5 bases from V and 3 bases from J, with 8 bases between. CDR3 length equals 12 residues. Germline V gene data show CDR1 as LGHDT and CDR2 as YNNKEL (reference sequence). In DNA form, the CDR3 reads TGTGCCAGCAGCGCCCGGGGCTACGAGCAGTACTTC. It codes for CASSARGYEQYF.

This clonotype was seen ten or more times. The V call is TRBV7-8, the J call TRBJ1-5, with D perhaps TRBD1 (5 bases). The germline CDR1 and CDR2 sequences are SGHVS and FQNEAQ. V was clipped by 3 bases and J by 4 bases, with 16 bases between them. The CDR3 extends over 16 amino acids. CDR3 in amino acids: CASSFNRDSLNQPQHF. The CDR3 nucleotides are TGTGCCAGCAGCTTCAACCGGGACTCTTTAAATCAGCCCCAGCATTTT.

This clonotype was detected ten times or more. V is TRBV9 and J is TRBJ2-1; D may be TRBD2 (7 bases). V was shortened by 3 bases and J by 0 bases, with 13 bases between the two germline ends. Germline V lookup: CDR1 SGDLS, CDR2 YYNGEE. CDR3 length: 16 amino acids. The CDR3 DNA follows: TGTGCCAGCAGCGAGGGGGGGCCGAGCTCCTACAATGAGCAGTTCTTC. Translation gives CASSEGGPSSYNEQFF.